Listed below are T cell receptor beta chains from one sample, sequenced in a study of cytomegalovirus exposure and HLA in healthy donors. TCRdb's copy holds only in-frame clones and misses some; the assay was immunoSEQ multiplex PCR. The sample records about 180,000 clones, over 60% being singletons. The sequencing sample was made of PBMCs. These receptors originate from a man aged 40-49 years in good health and CMV-seropositive. Both conserved end residues are part of each CDR3. The D gene is left open where the match is weak. Clone sizes are given selectively: once, few, many, or a class where the clone is expanded.

len: 15
abundance: NA
d_gene: TRBD2
v_gene: TRBV7-9
j_gene: TRBJ2-5
CDR3nt: TGTGCCAGCAGCCCCGGGCGGGCGGGAGGAGAGACCCAGTACTTC
CDR3aa: CASSPGRAGGETQYF

len: 15
abundance: few
d_gene: TRBD1
v_gene: TRBV2
j_gene: TRBJ2-5
CDR3nt: TGTGCCAGCAGTGCGGGACAGGGGAGGTGGGAGACCCAGTACTTC
CDR3aa: CASSAGQGRWETQYF

len: 14
abundance: NA
d_gene: TRBD2
v_gene: TRBV30
j_gene: TRBJ2-7
CDR3nt: TGTGCCTGGAGTGTAAAGCGGGGGACGGACGAGCAGTACTTC
CDR3aa: CAWSVKRGTDEQYF

len: 13
abundance: NA
d_gene: TRBD1
v_gene: TRBV19
j_gene: TRBJ2-7
CDR3nt: TGTGCCAGTAGTACGGGACAGGGGATCCAGCAGTACTTC
CDR3aa: CASSTGQGIQQYF

len: 15
abundance: NA
d_gene: NA
v_gene: TRBV2
j_gene: TRBJ2-5
CDR3nt: TGTGCCAGCAGTCCAGGGGGGACACCCCAAGAGACCCAGTACTTC
CDR3aa: CASSPGGTPQETQYF

len: 14
abundance: NA
d_gene: TRBD2
v_gene: TRBV10-3
j_gene: TRBJ2-7
CDR3nt: TGTGCCATCGGAGAGCGGGAGAGCTCGCACGAGCAGTACTTC
CDR3aa: CAIGERESSHEQYF

len: 15
abundance: NA
d_gene: NA
v_gene: TRBV10-1
j_gene: TRBJ2-1
CDR3nt: TGCGCCAGCAGTGAGCAGGGGGGACCGGGGAATGAGCAGTTCTTC
CDR3aa: CASSEQGGPGNEQFF

len: 18
abundance: NA
d_gene: NA
v_gene: TRBV21-1
j_gene: TRBJ2-7
CDR3nt: TGTGCCAGCAGCAAAGCCGTCCCTAGCGGGAGAGGTAGAGACGAGCAGTACTTC
CDR3aa: CASSKAVPSGRGRDEQYF

len: 15
abundance: once
d_gene: NA
v_gene: TRBV2
j_gene: TRBJ2-7
CDR3nt: TGTGCCAGCAGTGAAACAGGGCTCACCGGGGGGGAGCAGTACTTC
CDR3aa: CASSETGLTGGEQYF

len: 15
abundance: few
d_gene: TRBD1
v_gene: TRBV2
j_gene: TRBJ1-4
CDR3nt: TGTGCCAGCAGTGATCGGGACAGGGGTGGAGAAAAACTGTTTTTT
CDR3aa: CASSDRDRGGEKLFF

len: 15
abundance: few
d_gene: TRBD1
v_gene: TRBV15
j_gene: TRBJ2-7
CDR3nt: TGTGCCACCAGTCTTGGACAGGGGGCGACCTACGAGCAGTACTTC
CDR3aa: CATSLGQGATYEQYF

len: 14
abundance: NA
d_gene: TRBD1
v_gene: TRBV7-9
j_gene: TRBJ2-5
CDR3nt: TGTGCCAGCAGCCCGGGACAGTCGGTAGAGACCCAGTACTTC
CDR3aa: CASSPGQSVETQYF

len: 15
abundance: NA
d_gene: TRBD1
v_gene: TRBV5-1
j_gene: TRBJ2-5
CDR3nt: TGCGCCAGCAGCGGGGGGGGACAGGGGAAGGAGACCCAGTACTTC
CDR3aa: CASSGGGQGKETQYF

len: 15
abundance: once
d_gene: NA
v_gene: TRBV6-4
j_gene: TRBJ2-5
CDR3nt: TGTGCCAGCAGTGGGGGGGCTAGCGGCTCGGAGACCCAGTACTTC
CDR3aa: CASSGGASGSETQYF

len: 12
abundance: once
d_gene: NA
v_gene: TRBV30
j_gene: TRBJ1-1
CDR3nt: TGTGCCTGGACCCCCGGGAACACTGAAGCTTTCTTT
CDR3aa: CAWTPGNTEAFF

len: 13
abundance: NA
d_gene: NA
v_gene: TRBV6-1
j_gene: TRBJ1-5
CDR3nt: TGTGCCAGCAGTGAAGAGTTACTGATGCCCCAGCATTTT
CDR3aa: CASSEELLMPQHF

len: 14
abundance: NA
d_gene: TRBD1
v_gene: TRBV18
j_gene: TRBJ1-4
CDR3nt: TGTGCCAGCTCCCGAGACAGGGTTGAGGAAAAACTGTTTTTT
CDR3aa: CASSRDRVEEKLFF

len: 13
abundance: NA
d_gene: NA
v_gene: TRBV5-1
j_gene: TRBJ2-3
CDR3nt: TGCGCCAGCAGCCCGGGTCCCACAGATACGCAGTATTTT
CDR3aa: CASSPGPTDTQYF

len: 14
abundance: NA
d_gene: NA
v_gene: TRBV6-6
j_gene: TRBJ1-2
CDR3nt: TGTGCCAGCAGGTACAGGTTCGCCCCGGGTGGCTACACCTTC
CDR3aa: CASRYRFAPGGYTF

len: 13
abundance: NA
d_gene: TRBD1
v_gene: TRBV5-4
j_gene: TRBJ1-2
CDR3nt: TGTGCCAGCAGCAGGGACAGAAACTATGGCTACACCTTC
CDR3aa: CASSRDRNYGYTF

len: 15
abundance: NA
d_gene: NA
v_gene: TRBV5-6
j_gene: TRBJ2-4
CDR3nt: TGTGCCAGCAGCTGGGGACTCATGGCCAAAAACATTCAGTACTTC
CDR3aa: CASSWGLMAKNIQYF

len: 14
abundance: NA
d_gene: TRBD1
v_gene: TRBV5-1
j_gene: TRBJ1-1
CDR3nt: TGCGCCAGCAGGCCCGGGACAGCGGACACTGAAGCTTTCTTT
CDR3aa: CASRPGTADTEAFF

len: 14
abundance: NA
d_gene: NA
v_gene: TRBV5-6
j_gene: TRBJ2-5
CDR3nt: TGTGCCAGCAGTCTCCGGGACACCGAAGAGACCCAGTACTTC
CDR3aa: CASSLRDTEETQYF

len: 16
abundance: NA
d_gene: TRBD2
v_gene: TRBV11-3
j_gene: TRBJ2-1
CDR3nt: TGTGCCAGCAGCCGCGGGACTAGCGGGAACCACAATGAGCAGTTCTTC
CDR3aa: CASSRGTSGNHNEQFF

len: 19
abundance: few
d_gene: TRBD2
v_gene: TRBV4-2
j_gene: TRBJ2-3
CDR3nt: TGTGCCAGCAGCCAAAAAGCCCGCTGGGGAGCGGGAGTGGCAGATACGCAGTATTTT
CDR3aa: CASSQKARWGAGVADTQYF

len: 14
abundance: NA
d_gene: NA
v_gene: TRBV19
j_gene: TRBJ2-7
CDR3nt: TGTGCCAGTAGTGAACAGGCAATCTCCTACGAGCAGTACTTC
CDR3aa: CASSEQAISYEQYF

len: 15
abundance: NA
d_gene: NA
v_gene: TRBV6-1
j_gene: TRBJ1-2
CDR3nt: TGTGCCAGCAGTGAATTTACAGGCTGGGACTATGGCTACACCTTC
CDR3aa: CASSEFTGWDYGYTF

len: 13
abundance: NA
d_gene: TRBD1
v_gene: TRBV18
j_gene: TRBJ1-1
CDR3nt: TGTGCCAGCTCACCCCTACAGGGGACTGAAGCTTTCTTT
CDR3aa: CASSPLQGTEAFF

len: 16
abundance: once
d_gene: TRBD1
v_gene: TRBV15
j_gene: TRBJ2-7
CDR3nt: TGTGCCACCAGCAGGCGGGCCGGGACAGAAAACCTGGAGCAGTACTTC
CDR3aa: CATSRRAGTENLEQYF

len: 15
abundance: NA
d_gene: NA
v_gene: TRBV28
j_gene: TRBJ1-3
CDR3nt: TGTGCCAGCGGTCTAGTGCCCTCCGCTGGAAACACCATATATTTT
CDR3aa: CASGLVPSAGNTIYF

len: 17
abundance: NA
d_gene: TRBD2
v_gene: TRBV11-3
j_gene: TRBJ2-3
CDR3nt: TGTGCCAGCAGCTTAGATCCTAGCGGGAGGGCCGCAGATACGCAGTATTTT
CDR3aa: CASSLDPSGRAADTQYF

len: 16
abundance: NA
d_gene: NA
v_gene: TRBV5-3
j_gene: TRBJ2-3
CDR3nt: TGTGCCAGAAGCGCCAAGACAGTACCTAATTGGGATACGCAGTATTTT
CDR3aa: CARSAKTVPNWDTQYF

len: 13
abundance: NA
d_gene: NA
v_gene: TRBV10-1
j_gene: TRBJ2-1
CDR3nt: TGCGCCAGCAGTGGGACTGGAAACAATGAGCAGTTCTTC
CDR3aa: CASSGTGNNEQFF

len: 15
abundance: NA
d_gene: TRBD1
v_gene: TRBV28
j_gene: TRBJ2-7
CDR3nt: TGTGCCAGCAGTACCACCCCGGGACAGGGGAACGAGCAGTACTTC
CDR3aa: CASSTTPGQGNEQYF

len: 13
abundance: once
d_gene: NA
v_gene: TRBV11-3
j_gene: TRBJ2-3
CDR3nt: TGTGCCAGTTCCGGTTCTAGCACAGATACGCAGTATTTT
CDR3aa: CASSGSSTDTQYF

len: 15
abundance: few
d_gene: TRBD2
v_gene: TRBV4-1
j_gene: TRBJ2-1
CDR3nt: TGCGCCAGCAGCTGGATAGCGGGTGAGGGCAATGAGCAGTTCTTC
CDR3aa: CASSWIAGEGNEQFF

len: 16
abundance: few
d_gene: NA
v_gene: TRBV6-6
j_gene: TRBJ1-4
CDR3nt: TGTGCCAGCAGTTACGGCGGGGCAACAACTAATGAAAAACTGTTTTTT
CDR3aa: CASSYGGATTNEKLFF

len: 15
abundance: NA
d_gene: TRBD1
v_gene: TRBV18
j_gene: TRBJ2-7
CDR3nt: TGTGCCAGCTCGCCTGACAGGGGGAGGATCTACGAGCAGTACTTC
CDR3aa: CASSPDRGRIYEQYF

len: 18
abundance: NA
d_gene: TRBD1
v_gene: TRBV7-9
j_gene: TRBJ1-3
CDR3nt: TGTGCCAGCAGCCATCCCAGGACAGGGGCTTTCTCTGGAAACACCATATATTTT
CDR3aa: CASSHPRTGAFSGNTIYF

len: 18
abundance: NA
d_gene: TRBD2
v_gene: TRBV19
j_gene: TRBJ2-3
CDR3nt: TGTGCCAGTAGCCCCCCGTTCGGGACTAGCGGGAGCACAGATACGCAGTATTTT
CDR3aa: CASSPPFGTSGSTDTQYF

len: 14
abundance: NA
d_gene: TRBD1
v_gene: TRBV27
j_gene: TRBJ2-3
CDR3nt: TGTGCCAGCGGAAGACAGGGTAGCACAGATACGCAGTATTTT
CDR3aa: CASGRQGSTDTQYF

len: 13
abundance: few
d_gene: NA
v_gene: TRBV28
j_gene: TRBJ1-2
CDR3nt: TGTGCCAGCAGTTCTGGGGCAGGCGGTAGCTACACCTTC
CDR3aa: CASSSGAGGSYTF

len: 15
abundance: few
d_gene: NA
v_gene: TRBV6-6
j_gene: TRBJ1-5
CDR3nt: TGTGCCAGCAGTTTAACAAACCTCAGCAATCAGCCCCAGCATTTT
CDR3aa: CASSLTNLSNQPQHF

len: 14
abundance: NA
d_gene: NA
v_gene: TRBV2
j_gene: TRBJ1-1
CDR3nt: TGTGCCAGCAGCTTATCGGAGGGAAGGACTGAAGCTTTCTTT
CDR3aa: CASSLSEGRTEAFF

len: 15
abundance: NA
d_gene: NA
v_gene: TRBV21-1
j_gene: TRBJ2-1
CDR3nt: TGTGCCAGCAGGGGGGACAGGGAACCCTACAATGAGCAGTTCTTC
CDR3aa: CASRGDREPYNEQFF

len: 15
abundance: NA
d_gene: TRBD1
v_gene: TRBV19
j_gene: TRBJ1-1
CDR3nt: TGTGCCAGTAGTACCTTACAGACAGGGGGCACTGAAGCTTTCTTT
CDR3aa: CASSTLQTGGTEAFF

len: 17
abundance: NA
d_gene: TRBD2
v_gene: TRBV28
j_gene: TRBJ2-5
CDR3nt: TGTGCCAGCACCCCAGGAGGGACTATCCGCGCCCAAGAGACCCAGTACTTC
CDR3aa: CASTPGGTIRAQETQYF

len: 15
abundance: NA
d_gene: TRBD2
v_gene: TRBV18
j_gene: TRBJ2-7
CDR3nt: TGTGCCAGCTCACCGCCAAATGGACTAGCGGGAGATCAGTACTTC
CDR3aa: CASSPPNGLAGDQYF

len: 15
abundance: few
d_gene: NA
v_gene: TRBV2
j_gene: TRBJ1-2
CDR3nt: TGTGCCAGTATTTCCGGGACATATTCTGTCTATGGCTACACCTTC
CDR3aa: CASISGTYSVYGYTF

len: 15
abundance: few
d_gene: TRBD1
v_gene: TRBV5-4
j_gene: TRBJ1-1
CDR3nt: TGTGCCAGCAGCTTCCGGACAGGGGAGAACACTGAAGCTTTCTTT
CDR3aa: CASSFRTGENTEAFF

len: 18
abundance: NA
d_gene: NA
v_gene: TRBV19
j_gene: TRBJ2-6
CDR3nt: TGTGCCAGTTCGATACAGGGGACTTCTTTCTCTGGGGCCAACGGCCTGACTTTC
CDR3aa: CASSIQGTSFSGANGLTF

len: 13
abundance: NA
d_gene: NA
v_gene: TRBV11-3
j_gene: TRBJ1-1
CDR3nt: TGTGCCAGCAGCTTCACGGTGAACACTGAAGCTTTCTTT
CDR3aa: CASSFTVNTEAFF

len: 15
abundance: NA
d_gene: TRBD1
v_gene: TRBV7-8
j_gene: TRBJ2-5
CDR3nt: TGTGCCAGCAGCTTAGCAGGGGACAGTCGGGAGACCCAGTACTTC
CDR3aa: CASSLAGDSRETQYF